This TCR beta chain is from a study of blood T cell repertoires in COVID-19. Per the germline V gene, CDR1 is LGHDT and CDR2 is YNNKEL (reference sequence). The CDR3 length is 16 residues. V was pared by 0 bases and J by 4 bases, with 5 bases of the junction left unmatched. Original data processing: Reference gene primer amplification gave nucleated cell count estimates. Profiled with immunoSEQ multiplex PCR; TCRdb holds only in-frame clones, not every one. D and trimming come from the DNA, and the V and J calls and clone size come from that table. There are 150,000 or so clones in the sample; approximately 90% occur only once, and more than 2% lies in the top ten.

The TCR was taken from a man aged 18 to 30 with acute or convalescent COVID-19. The J gene is TRBJ2-1, the V gene TRBV3-1 (or the pseudogene TRBV3-2), with TRBD2 matching 8 bases. Specimen: peripheral blood. CDR3 DNA sequence: TGTGCCAGCAGCCAAGATATGACTAGCGAGTACAATGAGCAGTTCTTC. This gives the protein CASSQDMTSEYNEQFF.